Shown below are 18 T cell receptor beta chains from a single sample sequenced in a study of cytomegalovirus exposure and HLA in healthy donors. Sequencing used immunoSEQ multiplex PCR; TCRdb keeps in-frame clones, though not all of them. The profile shows over 130,000 clones, approximately 86% of them singletons. Sequencing was done on a sample of PBMCs. These receptors all come from a man aged 18 to 29 in good health and CMV-seropositive.

The chain recombines TRBV7-2 with TRBJ1-3, with D perhaps matching TRBD1 (6 bases). V was cut by 5 bases and J by 4 bases, with 12 bases left in between. The CDR3 length is 14 residues. The germline CDR1 and CDR2 sequences are SGHTA and FQGNSA. For the CDR3, the DNA is TGTGCCAGCAGCCGCGGGGGGCTCGGAAACACCATATATTTT. It is translated as CASSRGGLGNTIYF.

In its sample, this clone was seen once. The chain recombines TRBV6-1 with TRBJ2-5; 10 positions match TRBD1. Per germline, CDR1 MNHNS and CDR2 SASEGT. V was clipped by 5 bases and J by 5 bases; unmatched bases: 5. This CDR3 spans 14 amino acids. The chain's CDR3 is CASSRQGARETQYF. CDR3 nucleotides: TGTGCCAGCAGTCGACAGGGGGCTCGGGAGACCCAGTACTTC.

The rearrangement uses TRBV2 and TRBJ1-5; D is undetermined. Trimming took 4 bases from V and 7 from J, leaving 11 bases between them. The CDR3 contains 13 residues. The germline V gene encodes CDR1 SNHLY and CDR2 FYNNEI. The CDR3 DNA follows: TGTGCCAGCAGTGGGGAGGGTCTCCAGCCCCAGCATTTT. Its protein product is CASSGEGLQPQHF.

The rearrangement joins TRBV18 to TRBJ2-4, with 7 bases aligning to TRBD2. V shed 5 bases and J 9 bases; nucleotides not matched to a gene: 10. The CDR3 runs 14 residues. Germline V gene lookup returns CDR1 KGHSH and CDR2 LQKENI. Written as DNA, the CDR3 is TGTGCCAGCTCAGAGAGACTAGCCCCGGGCATTCAGTACTTC. Residues: CASSERLAPGIQYF.

The chain is built from TRBV5-1 and TRBJ1-1; D remains unclear. Trimming pared 0 bases from V and 6 bases from J, leaving 15 bases between. CDR1 SGHRS and CDR2 YFSETQ come from the germline V gene. The CDR3 has 15 amino acids. Here the CDR3 reads CASSLETTQFAEAFF. DNA for the CDR3: TGCGCCAGCAGCTTGGAAACAACGCAGTTCGCTGAAGCTTTCTTT.

The rearrangement links TRBV9 to TRBJ1-4, with no clear D. Deletions cut 0 bases from V and 8 bases from J, with 11 bases between. The length of the CDR3 is 14 residues. Germline lookup yields CDR1 SGDLS and CDR2 YYNGEE. The CDR3 reads CASSVGTRGEKLFF. The CDR3 DNA reads TGTGCCAGCAGCGTAGGTACTCGAGGAGAAAAACTGTTTTTT.

The chain links TRBV27 to TRBJ2-1; D unresolved. The CDR3 sequence is 16 residues long. V dropped 4 bases and J dropped 2 bases, with 15 bases sitting between them. Per the germline V gene, CDR1 is MNHEY and CDR2 is SMNVEV (reference sequence). The CDR3 nucleotides are TGTGCCAGCAGTTCCCAGCGAGTAGTGGCCTACAATGAGCAGTTCTTC. Residues: CASSSQRVVAYNEQFF.

The genes are TRBV5-4 and TRBJ2-5, with 8 bases that match TRBD1. Germline V gene data show CDR1 as SGHNT and CDR2 as YYREEE (reference sequence). The CDR3 covers 14 residues. With 4 bases clipped from V and 7 bases from J, the junction kept 9 bases outside the gene matches. CDR3 nucleotide sequence: TGTGCCAGCAGCATTCGAGGGACAGGAGGGACCCAGTACTTC. This gives the protein CASSIRGTGGTQYF. Together with reference TRBV5-4 and TRBJ2-5, the CDR3 gives the full variable domain: ETGVTQSPTHLIKTRGQQVTLRCSSQSGHNTVSWYQQALGQGPQFIFQYYREEENGRGNFPPRFSGLQFPNYSSELNVNALELDDSALYLCASSIRGTGGTQYFGPGTRLLVL.

The chain links TRBV5-1 to TRBJ1-1; D is unresolved. Germline-derived CDR1 and CDR2 are SGHRS and YFSETQ. Trimming left V 0 bases short and J 5 bases short, with 11 bases between. The CDR3 sequence is 14 residues long. CDR3 coding DNA: TGCGCCAGCAGCTTGGCCGACGGGAGGACTGAAGCTTTCTTT. This codes for CASSLADGRTEAFF.

The chain recombines TRBV2 with TRBJ1-5; 9 nucleotides match TRBD1. J gave up 1 base and V 6 bases, and 4 bases lay outside the gene matches. Per germline, CDR1 SNHLY and CDR2 FYNNEI. CDR3 length: 15 amino acids. The CDR3 DNA reads as TGTGCCAGCAGACAGGGGGCTTGGAGCAATCAGCCCCAGCATTTT. Encoded protein: CASRQGAWSNQPQHF.

As DNA, the CDR3 is TGTGCCATCAGTGACCTACCTAGCGGGAGGGGTTACAATGAGCAGTTCTTC. Encoded protein: CAISDLPSGRGYNEQFF. The rearrangement joins TRBV10-3 to TRBJ2-1; 12 bases are shared with TRBD2. Germline loops: CDR1 ENHRY, CDR2 SYGVKD. This CDR3 is 17 amino acids long. V lost 3 bases to trimming and J lost 4 bases; unmatched junction nucleotides: 7.

This chain uses TRBV10-3 with TRBJ2-7; 9 bases fit TRBD1. Germline trimming cut 10 bases from V and 5 bases from J; bases unmatched to any gene: 15. The CDR3 runs 15 residues. Per germline, CDR1 ENHRY and CDR2 SYGVKD. CDR3 residues: CASQQRGDRDDEQYF. In DNA, the CDR3 is TGTGCCAGTCAACAGCGCGGGGACAGGGACGACGAGCAGTACTTC.

This clone was detected a few times. The rearrangement joins TRBV9 to TRBJ2-7; 7 bases are a match to TRBD1. The CDR3 is 13 amino acids. The V gene end was trimmed by 4 bases and the J gene end by 7 bases; junction bases not matched to a gene: 8. Germline lookup yields CDR1 SGDLS and CDR2 YYNGEE. The CDR3 coding sequence is TGTGCCAGCAGCACAACCACAGGGGATGAGCAGTACTTC. Residues: CASSTTTGDEQYF.

The chain carries TRBV27 and TRBJ2-2; TRBD1 matches at 7 bases. From germline, CDR1 is MNHEY and CDR2 SMNVEV (reference sequence). This CDR3 has 15 residues. V gave up 8 bases and J gave up 2 bases; unmatched junction bases: 8. The CDR3: CASLSNRGNTGELFF. CDR3 coding DNA: TGTGCCAGCCTTAGTAACAGGGGAAACACCGGGGAGCTGTTTTTT.

This rearrangement joins TRBV5-6 to TRBJ2-5, with 9 bases matching TRBD1. J lost 7 bases, V lost 5 bases, and 9 bases had no gene match. In germline, CDR1 is SGHDT, CDR2 YYEEEE. The CDR3 consists of 14 residues. CDR3 region: CASSLPKDRGTQYF. The CDR3 coding sequence is TGTGCCAGCAGTCTTCCCAAGGACAGGGGGACCCAGTACTTC.

This clone was recorded only once. The CDR3 sequence: CATHPDIQETQYF. Here the CDR3 DNA reads TGTGCCACCCACCCCGACATACAAGAGACCCAGTACTTC. The gene calls are TRBV10-3 and TRBJ2-5; D is unresolved. This CDR3 spans 13 amino acids. The germline V gene encodes CDR1 ENHRY and CDR2 SYGVKD. V was cut by 10 bases and J by 2 bases, with 14 bases left in between.

V usage is TRBV2 and J usage is TRBJ2-1, with D unresolved. The germline V gene encodes CDR1 SNHLY and CDR2 FYNNEI. This CDR3 is built from 15 residues. The V and J ends lost 3 bases and 6 bases respectively, with 15 bases between them. In DNA form, the CDR3 reads TGTGCCAGCAGTGATCGGCTAGGAATAGGCAATGAGCAGTTCTTC. Its protein product is CASSDRLGIGNEQFF.

The chain employs TRBV2 and TRBJ2-1; D is perhaps TRBD2 (5 bases). CDR3 length: 12 residues. The germline V and J ends were trimmed by 7 bases and 7 bases, with 11 bases remaining between them. Germline CDR1 reads SNHLY; CDR2 reads FYNNEI. CDR3 nucleotide sequence: TGTGCCAGCACCACCCGAGGGAATGAGCAGTTCTTC. It is translated as CASTTRGNEQFF.